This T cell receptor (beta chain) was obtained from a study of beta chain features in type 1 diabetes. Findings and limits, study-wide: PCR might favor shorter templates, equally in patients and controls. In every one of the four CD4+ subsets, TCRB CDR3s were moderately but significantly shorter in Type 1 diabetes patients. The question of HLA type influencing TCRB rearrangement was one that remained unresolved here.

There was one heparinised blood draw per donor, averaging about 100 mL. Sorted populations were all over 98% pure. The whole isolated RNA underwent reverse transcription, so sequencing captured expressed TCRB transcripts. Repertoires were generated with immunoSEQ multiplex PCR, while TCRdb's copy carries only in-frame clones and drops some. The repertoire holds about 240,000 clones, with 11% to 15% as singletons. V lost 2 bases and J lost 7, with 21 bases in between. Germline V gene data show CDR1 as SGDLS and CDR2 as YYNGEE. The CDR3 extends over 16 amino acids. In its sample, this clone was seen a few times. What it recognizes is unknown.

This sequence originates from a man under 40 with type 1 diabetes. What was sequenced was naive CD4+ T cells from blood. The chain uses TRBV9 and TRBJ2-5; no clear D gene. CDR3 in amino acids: CASSVPPDTSRGTQYF. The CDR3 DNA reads TGTGCCAGCAGCGTCCCCCCCGATACAAGTCGAGGGACCCAGTACTTC.